The 21 T cell receptor beta chains in this list originate from one sample, sequenced in a study of blood T cell repertoires in COVID-19. Method: immunoSEQ multiplex PCR; TCRdb's copy keeps in-frame clones and lacks some. The data show about 330,000 clones, 80% to 90% seen once. The sample was PBMCs or T cells enriched from blood (not recorded which). These receptors came from a man younger than 45 who had recovered from COVID-19.

The J gene is TRBJ2-3, the V gene TRBV5-1; 10 bases are shared with TRBD1. This CDR3 is 14 amino acids long. The germline V gene encodes CDR1 SGHRS and CDR2 YFSETQ. The trim removed 9 bases at V and 2 bases at J, leaving 6 bases unmatched. The CDR3 loop reads CATSTGGPTDTQYF. The CDR3 region has the DNA TGCGCCACCTCGACAGGGGGCCCCACAGATACGCAGTATTTT.

CDR3 in amino acids: CASSLARRAYEQYF. As DNA, the CDR3 is TGTGCCAGCAGCTTGGCCCGGAGAGCCTACGAGCAGTACTTC. The chain links TRBV5-5 to TRBJ2-7; D unresolved. The CDR3 runs 14 residues. CDR1 SGHKS and CDR2 YYEKEE come from the germline V gene (reference sequence). The V and J ends lost 0 bases and 2 bases respectively, with 9 bases between them.

About this clone itself: Different DNA sequences within this sample yield the same CDR3. V and J are TRBV7-9 and TRBJ1-1; D ambiguous. The CDR3 totals 11 residues. Trimming cost V 1 base and J 8 bases, with 5 bases left between them. The V gene's germline CDR1 is SEHNR and CDR2 FQNEAQ (reference sequence). The CDR3 protein is CASSLGGEAFF. DNA of the CDR3: TGTGCCAGCAGCTTAGGCGGAGAAGCTTTCTTT.

J is TRBJ2-4 and V is TRBV5-1, with 8 bases aligning to TRBD1. The CDR3 totals 15 residues. J was trimmed by 3 bases and V by 4 bases; bases with no gene match: 6. The V gene's germline CDR1 is SGHRS and CDR2 YFSETQ. As DNA, the CDR3 is TGCGCCAGCAGCGCTTACAGGGGGAGCAAAAACATTCAGTACTTC. Translating it yields CASSAYRGSKNIQYF.

This clone was found a few times. The gene calls are TRBV12-5 and TRBJ2-7, with TRBD2 as a possible D gene (5 bases). Trimming took 0 bases from V and 1 from J, leaving 10 bases between them. CDR1 and CDR2 from the germline V gene are LGHNT and FRNRAP. The CDR3 covers 15 residues. The chain's CDR3 is CASGLVHRDSYEQYF. CDR3 coding DNA: TGTGCTAGTGGTTTGGTACATCGGGATTCCTACGAGCAGTACTTC.

The rearrangement joins TRBV28 to TRBJ1-3; 9 bases are shared with TRBD1. The CDR3 runs to 14 residues. Per the germline V gene, CDR1 is MDHEN and CDR2 is SYDVKM. V gave up 6 bases and J gave up 6 bases; unmatched junction bases: 6. The CDR3 DNA follows: TGTGCCAGCAGACCTACAGGGGGCGAAAACACCATATATTTT. It is translated as CASRPTGGENTIYF. Filled out from reference TRBV28 and TRBJ1-3, the complete variable domain reads DVKVTQSSRYLVKRTGEKVFLECVQDMDHENMFWYRQDPGLGLRLIYFSYDVKMKEKGDIPEGYSVSREKKERFSLILESASTNQTSMYLCASRPTGGENTIYFGEGSWLTVV.

This chain joins TRBV5-1 and TRBJ2-5; 10 positions agree with TRBD2. Trimming at V came to 4 bases and at J to 4 bases, leaving 7 bases not matched to a gene. Germline V lookup: CDR1 SGHRS, CDR2 YFSETQ. The CDR3 has 15 residues. The CDR3 nucleotides read TGCGCCAGCAGCCTCAGCGGGGGGGTTGGAGAGACCCAGTACTTC. Its translation is CASSLSGGVGETQYF.

The chain recombines TRBV2 with TRBJ2-7; D is possibly TRBD1 (6 bases). CDR1 SNHLY and CDR2 FYNNEI come from the germline V gene. CDR3 length equals 15 residues. The germline V and J ends were trimmed by 7 bases and 5 bases, with 21 bases remaining between them. The CDR3 nucleotides read TGTGCCAGCAAGGACGATCAGGGGTTTACCCACGAGCAGTACTTC. Translated, it gives CASKDDQGFTHEQYF.

J is TRBJ2-5 and V is TRBV21-1; no DNA check was done on the table's D call, TRBD2. TRBV21-1 counts as a pseudogene. There are 14 residues in the CDR3. Written as DNA, the CDR3 is TGTGCCAATATTCGGGAGCCCCGTAGGGAGACCCAGTACTTC. As protein: CANIREPRRETQYF.

The chain carries TRBV7-9 and TRBJ2-1; no clear D. The V gene's germline CDR1 is SEHNR and CDR2 FQNEAQ (reference sequence). V dropped 0 bases and J dropped 7 bases, with 4 bases sitting between them. The CDR3 length is 12 residues. The CDR3 DNA is TGTGCCAGCAGCTTAGCTATAAATGAGCAGTTCTTC. Translating gives CASSLAINEQFF.

The chain employs TRBV28 and TRBJ2-2, with 12 bases that match TRBD2. Germline V lookup: CDR1 MDHEN, CDR2 SYDVKM. The CDR3 length is 15 residues. V was clipped by 7 bases and J by 3 bases; unmatched bases: 3. The CDR3 DNA reads as TGTGCCAGCACTCTAGCGGGGGGGCACACCGGGGAGCTGTTTTTT. It is translated as CASTLAGGHTGELFF.

The rearrangement uses TRBV7-2 and TRBJ2-4, with 9 bases identical to TRBD1. The CDR3 has 18 amino acids. Looked up from germline, CDR1 is SGHTA and CDR2 is FQGNSA. V gave up 2 bases and J gave up 2 bases; unmatched junction bases: 10. DNA of the CDR3: TGTGCCAGCAGCTTACACCCCCCGGGACAGGGTACCAAAAACATTCAGTACTTC. It is translated as CASSLHPPGQGTKNIQYF.

The V and J genes are TRBV24-1 and TRBJ2-3; 15 nucleotides agree with TRBD2. CDR3 length equals 15 residues. Germline V CDR1 and CDR2: KGHDR, SFDVKD. V was clipped by 5 bases and J by 4 bases; unmatched bases: 0. The CDR3 reads CATSGTSGGADTQYF. In DNA, the CDR3 is TGTGCCACCAGTGGGACTAGCGGGGGGGCAGATACGCAGTATTTT.

This clone was counted a single time. This chain uses TRBV5-6 with TRBJ1-2, with 7 bases lining up with TRBD1. Germline CDR1 and CDR2: SGHDT and YYEEEE. The CDR3 contains 12 residues. Losses at the gene ends were 9 bases for V and 8 bases for J; bases not matched to a gene: 10. CDR3 residues: CATRQGVQGYTF. The CDR3, as DNA: TGTGCCACCCGACAGGGTGTGCAGGGCTACACCTTC.

The DNA of the CDR3 is TGTGCCAGCAGCCCTGGGACAGCCGGGAACACTGAAGCTTTCTTT. Amino acids: CASSPGTAGNTEAFF. V is TRBV11-3 and J is TRBJ1-1; 7 positions agree with TRBD1. The CDR3 has 15 amino acids. Germline lookup yields CDR1 SGHNT and CDR2 YENEEA. The junction had 7 bases not matched to a gene; V was cut back by 5 bases and J by 1 base.

The chain couples TRBV15 to TRBJ1-5; D uncertain. This CDR3 contains 14 residues. Germline CDR1 reads LNHNV; CDR2 reads YYDKDF (reference sequence). Between the trimmed V and J ends, which lost 1 base and 11 bases, there was a span of 15 bases. In DNA, the CDR3 is TGTGCCACCAGCAGAGTGGATCGTCATGCGGCCCAGCATTTT. It specifies CATSRVDRHAAQHF.

This chain joins TRBV29-1 and TRBJ2-6; no definite D call. Germline lookup yields CDR1 SQVTM and CDR2 ANQGSEA. With 3 bases removed from V and 0 bases from J, the gap between germline ends came to 9 bases. The CDR3 runs to 15 residues. The CDR3 DNA sequence: TGCAGCGTTGAGACACCGAACTCTGGGGCCAACGTCCTGACTTTC. Translating it yields CSVETPNSGANVLTF.

This clone was recorded once. The chain has TRBV5-6 and TRBJ2-5; 12 bases fit TRBD2. This CDR3 has 17 amino acids. Germline V gene lookup returns CDR1 SGHDT and CDR2 YYEEEE. V was pared by 0 bases and J by 2 bases, with 5 bases of the junction left unmatched. The DNA for the CDR3 is TGTGCCAGCAGCTTGGGACTAGCGGGGGACTTTCAAGAGACCCAGTACTTC. Encoded protein: CASSLGLAGDFQETQYF.

The chain combines TRBV5-4 with TRBJ2-3, with 10 bases identical to TRBD1. The trim removed 2 bases at V and 10 bases at J, leaving 4 bases unmatched. The CDR3 runs 13 residues. CDR1 is SGHNT, CDR2 YYREEE, per germline (reference sequence). CDR3 sequence: CASSLGQGEAQYF. The CDR3 nucleotides read TGTGCCAGCAGCTTAGGACAGGGGGAGGCGCAGTATTTT.

The chain has TRBV20-1 and TRBJ2-7, with TRBD1 identical over 9 bases. Germline V gene sequence: CDR1 DFQATT, CDR2 SNEGSKA (reference sequence). Trimming cost V 3 bases and J 0 bases; bases outside gene matches: 6. The CDR3 sequence is 15 residues long. CDR3 in DNA: TGCAGTGCTAGTTTTTGGGGACAGGGCTCCTACGAGCAGTACTTC. Translation: CSASFWGQGSYEQYF.

The V call is TRBV4-1, the J call TRBJ1-1, with 7 bases lining up with TRBD1. The germline V gene has CDR1 MGHRA and CDR2 YSYEKL. This CDR3 contains 15 residues. V lost 3 bases, J lost 5 bases, and 9 bases stayed unmatched. This chain's CDR3 is CASSQAGQSRTEAFF. The CDR3 nucleotides are TGCGCCAGCAGCCAGGCGGGACAGAGCAGGACTGAAGCTTTCTTT.